This section outlines one T cell receptor beta chain sequence together with its context. Its antigen is not yet known. Base quality data are lacking; no much larger clone is found one base away. The method was the immunoSEQ multiplex PCR assay. TCRdb's version of the immuneACCESS table is confined to in-frame rearrangements and falls short of the full clone set. An unresolved V gene accounts for under half of the shortfall where checked; the remainder is of unknown origin. The table for this sample lists about 76,000 clones; approximately 97% of them were counted only once. The ten largest make up 0.2% to 0.25% of the sample. This sample was taken from a study of technical replicates of blood from a handful of donors (dated by TCRdb to about 2017). CDR1 MGHRA and CDR2 YSYEKL were looked up in the germline V gene. There are 16 amino acids in the CDR3, from cysteine to phenylalanine inclusive. Only the CDR3 DNA is retained, 48 bases long and in frame from the first base. At the junction V is shortened by 0 bases and J by 2 bases; bases outside the gene matches: 5.

Sequencing was done on a sample of T cells isolated from PBMCs. The chain links TRBV4-1 with TRBJ2-3, and 7 bases in between align with TRBD1. This TCR derives from a human donor in good health. In nucleotide form, the sequence is TGCGCCAGCAGCCAAGATGGAGACAGGGTCACAGATACGCAGTATTTT. Translation gives CASSQDGDRVTDTQYF.